This TCR beta chain was profiled in a study of T cells in Graves' hyperthyroidism and ophthalmopathy. General study points: The model anticipated ophthalmopathy a median about 7.1 months pre-onset.

The CDR3 regions of TCR beta were amplified from RNA transcripts. HTBI primers were used for first-round RT-PCR of the TCR CDR3. Each CDR3 protein gets one entry after TCRdb re-called the multiplex PCR reads with MiXCR. The sample contains about half a million distinct CDR3 sequences, roughly 24% of which appear only once. The CDR3 covers 16 residues. V shed 2 bases and J 7 bases; nucleotides not matched to a gene: 10. CDR1 is SGHRS and CDR2 is YFSETQ in the germline V gene. This clonotype was seen ten or more times. The antigen is undetermined. The source material was blood. The sequence derives from a woman between 25 and 40 years old with Graves' ophthalmopathy. This chain connects TRBV5-1 to TRBJ2-2; 8 nucleotides agree with TRBD1. The CDR3 DNA reads as TGCGCCAGCAGCTTAGAGACAGGGGATGAGGACGGGGAGCTGTTTTTT. Encoded protein: CASSLETGDEDGELFF.